This T cell receptor beta chain was captured by sequencing in a study of Graves' ophthalmopathy and Graves' hyperthyroidism. Ophthalmopathy in the donors was of moderate-to-severe activity, with CAS ≥3, NOSPECS ≥4 and duration under 3 months. Pregnancy or lactation, uncontrolled infections and other autoimmune diseases were grounds for excluding patients. Amplified material comprised TCR beta CDR3 regions derived from RNA transcripts. HTBI primers primed a first-round RT-PCR, and a second-round multiplex PCR followed. Using its own MiXCR run on the multiplex PCR reads, TCRdb lists one record per CDR3 protein. The profile covers about 700,000 distinct CDR3 sequences, with approximately 40% appearing a single time and 44% taken by the ten largest. Sequencing input: peripheral blood. The source is an adult man with Graves' ophthalmopathy.

CDR3 amino acids: CASTRDRGVFF. In DNA, the CDR3 is TGTGCCAGTACCAGGGATAGAGGGGTTTTCTTT. The chain couples TRBV19 to TRBJ1-1; TRBD1 might be the D (5 bases). Looked up from germline, CDR1 is LNHDA and CDR2 is SQIVND (reference sequence). Trimming cost V 7 bases and J 13 bases, with 16 bases left between them. CDR3 length equals 11 residues.